This T cell receptor (beta chain) is from a study of T cells in Graves' hyperthyroidism and ophthalmopathy. Overall study results and limits: Separation of ophthalmopathy from stable hyperthyroidism was achieved by a 13 V-J model.

From RNA transcripts, TCR beta CDR3 regions were amplified. HTBI primers were used for first-round RT-PCR of the TCR CDR3. Each CDR3 protein is one row after TCRdb ran MiXCR on the multiplex PCR reads. The sample holds hundreds of thousands of distinct CDR3 sequences; approximately 18% are singletons and the top ten take 16%. The trim removed 0 bases at V and 1 base at J, leaving 21 bases unmatched. This CDR3 has 21 amino acids. Germline V gives CDR1 SGHDN, CDR2 FVKESK. This clonotype occurred a few times. The antigen remains undetermined. The sample taken for sequencing was blood. This rearrangement joins TRBV14 to TRBJ2-7, with 7 bases lining up with TRBD1. The TCR was taken from a woman aged 50 to 60 with Graves' hyperthyroidism that later progressed to Graves' ophthalmopathy. CDR3 region: CASSQDGLRGQAELASYEQYF. The DNA of the CDR3 is TGTGCCAGCAGCCAAGATGGCCTCAGAGGACAGGCAGAATTAGCGTCCTACGAGCAGTACTTC.